These 29 T cell receptor beta chains were sequenced from one sample in a study of T cell responses to AZD1222 COVID-19 vaccine. Generated by immunoSEQ multiplex PCR, the TCRdb table keeps only in-frame clones and is missing some. This sample has about 170,000 clones, with approximately 93% found just once. The material was peripheral blood, obtained on day 0 of AZD1222 vaccination. These receptors came from an adult in good health.

This chain connects TRBV5-1 to TRBJ1-2, with a weak D call TRBD1 (5 bases). The CDR3 extends over 12 amino acids. The germline gives CDR1 SGHRS, CDR2 YFSETQ. Trimming took 6 bases from V and 7 from J, leaving 13 bases between them. DNA of the CDR3: TGCGCCAGCACCCAGGGTACTCTTGGCTACACCTTC. It encodes CASTQGTLGYTF.

The rearrangement uses TRBV7-9 and TRBJ1-3; D not certain. This CDR3 has 12 residues. Germline-derived CDR1 and CDR2 are SEHNR and FQNEAQ (reference sequence). The V end lost 1 base, the J end lost 5 bases, and 3 bases lay between the germline ends. This CDR3 is CASSLVRNTIYF. The CDR3 DNA sequence: TGTGCCAGCAGCTTAGTTAGAAACACCATATATTTT.

For this clone: One end of the junction is discordant with germline, which a read error may explain. J is TRBJ1-5 and V is TRBV5-6; a weak D match, TRBD1 (5 bases). Germline loops: CDR1 SGHDT, CDR2 YYEEEE. The CDR3 contains 15 residues. The CDR3 is CASSVEGYSDQPQHF. The CDR3 bases are TGTGCCAGCAGCGTAGAGGGGTATAGCGATCAGCCCCAGCATTTT.

This sequence joins TRBV2 and TRBJ1-3; no definite D call. V dropped 10 bases and J dropped 1 base, with 14 bases sitting between them. CDR1 is SNHLY and CDR2 is FYNNEI in the germline V gene. The CDR3 is 14 amino acids. For the CDR3, the DNA is TGTGCCATAGGACTCCCAGGATCTGGAAACACCATATATTTT. This codes for CAIGLPGSGNTIYF.

V usage is TRBV19 and J usage is TRBJ2-2; D may be TRBD1 (6 bases). The CDR3 is 17 residues long. Looked up from germline, CDR1 is LNHDA and CDR2 is SQIVND (reference sequence). Trimming stripped 0 bases from V and 3 bases from J, with 14 bases between. The CDR3 spells CASSIDFRGADTGELFF. The CDR3 coding sequence is TGTGCCAGTAGTATAGATTTCAGGGGCGCCGACACCGGGGAGCTGTTTTTT.

This clone occurred once. This chain uses TRBV12-5 with TRBJ2-2; D is undetermined. Trimming took off 1 base at V and 4 bases at J, with 13 bases between the two ends. The CDR3 has 16 amino acids. Germline V CDR1 and CDR2: LGHNT, FRNRAP. This CDR3 is CASGLGTALPTGELFF. CDR3 nucleotides: TGTGCTAGTGGTTTGGGGACCGCCCTCCCCACCGGGGAGCTGTTTTTT. The full variable domain, with the rest looked up from reference TRBV12-5 and TRBJ2-2, is DARVTQTPRHKVTEMGQEVTMRCQPILGHNTVFWYRQTMMQGLELLAYFRNRAPLDDSGMPKDRFSAEMPDATLATLKIQPSEPRDSAVYFCASGLGTALPTGELFFGEGSRLTVL.

This sequence joins TRBV2 and TRBJ1-4; TRBD1 matches 7 bases. This CDR3 has 13 residues. The V segment lost 4 bases and the J segment 8 bases; nucleotides outside the gene matches: 4. The germline CDR1 and CDR2 sequences are SNHLY and FYNNEI. In nucleotides, the CDR3 is TGTGCCAGCAGTGGACAGGGAGGCGAAAAACTGTTTTTT. Translated, it gives CASSGQGGEKLFF.

As DNA, the CDR3 is TGCGCCAGCAGCCCGGGGAATTTGGACAGTCATGGCTACACCTTC. It yields the protein CASSPGNLDSHGYTF. The chain has TRBV5-1 and TRBJ1-2, with D perhaps matching TRBD1 (6 bases). V was shortened by 4 bases and J by 6 bases, with 19 bases between the two germline ends. Germline V gene lookup returns CDR1 SGHRS and CDR2 YFSETQ. The CDR3 has 15 amino acids.

The chain carries TRBV14 and TRBJ1-2; 7 bases are a match to TRBD1. Trimming took 2 bases from V and 6 from J; bases not matched to a gene: 21. CDR1 is SGHDN, CDR2 FVKESK, per germline. The CDR3 runs to 19 residues. CDR3 in amino acids: CASSQFPAGWTGIRDGYTF. CDR3 bases: TGTGCCAGCAGCCAATTTCCCGCCGGCTGGACAGGTATCCGTGATGGCTACACCTTC.

V is TRBV3-1 (or the pseudogene TRBV3-2) and J is TRBJ1-1, with D possibly matching TRBD1 (5 bases). Germline V gene sequence: CDR1 LGHDT, CDR2 YNNKEL (reference sequence). V was trimmed by 4 bases and J by 4 bases, leaving 22 bases between them. CDR3 size: 17 residues. The CDR3 DNA is TGTGCCAGCAGCCCTGGTCAGGGAGGACCCCGGGGCACTGAAGCTTTCTTT. Protein: CASSPGQGGPRGTEAFF.

This sequence joins TRBV7-9 and TRBJ1-1; D gene uncertain. Trimming took off 1 base at V and 1 base at J, with 7 bases between the two ends. This CDR3 region has 14 residues. In germline, CDR1 is SEHNR, CDR2 FQNEAQ (reference sequence). As DNA, the CDR3 is TGTGCCAGCAGCTTAGTTCTCGGGAACACTGAAGCTTTCTTT. Translating it yields CASSLVLGNTEAFF.

The chain has TRBV27 and TRBJ1-5, with TRBD1 as a possible D gene (5 bases). The CDR3 is 14 amino acids. Looked up from germline, CDR1 is MNHEY and CDR2 is SMNVEV (reference sequence). With 0 bases removed from V and 6 bases from J, the gap between germline ends came to 9 bases. The CDR3 here is CASSLSRVGQPQHF. In nucleotides, the CDR3 is TGTGCCAGCAGTTTATCCAGGGTGGGTCAGCCCCAGCATTTT.

The chain uses TRBV20-1 and TRBJ2-3; D gene uncertain. The CDR3 sequence is 11 residues long. V gave up 3 bases and J gave up 5 bases, with 6 bases separating them. Germline V CDR1 and CDR2: DFQATT, SNEGSKA (reference sequence). The CDR3, as DNA: TGCAGTGCTAGGGCCCTAGATACGCAGTATTTT. This codes for CSARALDTQYF.

The V gene is TRBV3-1 (or the pseudogene TRBV3-2), the J gene TRBJ2-1; D uncertain. Deletions cut 0 bases from V and 9 bases from J, with 6 bases between. Germline CDR1 LGHDT, CDR2 YNNKEL (reference sequence). This CDR3 has 12 residues. CDR3 DNA: TGTGCCAGCAGCCAAGAGTATGGTGAGCAGTTCTTC. Translation: CASSQEYGEQFF.

V is TRBV6-2 or TRBV6-3 and J is TRBJ2-3; 8 positions agree with TRBD1. Trimming at V came to 5 bases and at J to 1 base, leaving 5 bases not matched to a gene. CDR3 length: 15 amino acids. The germline gives CDR1 MNHEY, CDR2 SVGEGT. The CDR3 region is CASSTQGGGTDTQYF. CDR3 nucleotide sequence: TGTGCCAGCAGTACACAGGGGGGAGGCACAGATACGCAGTATTTT.

V usage is TRBV7-9 and J usage is TRBJ2-3, with 8 bases identical to TRBD2. The J segment lost 4 bases and the V segment lost 3 bases, leaving 0 bases of the junction unmatched. This CDR3 is 13 amino acids long. Germline CDR1 and CDR2: SEHNR and FQNEAQ (reference sequence). CDR3: CASSFGGADTQYF. The CDR3 coding sequence is TGTGCCAGCAGCTTCGGGGGGGCAGATACGCAGTATTTT. The variable domain in full, with the rest retrieved from reference TRBV7-9 and TRBJ2-3, is DTGVSQNPRHKITKRGQNVTFRCDPISEHNRLYWYRQTLGQGPEFLTYFQNEAQLEKSRLLSDRFSAERPKGSFSTLEIQRTEQGDSAMYLCASSFGGADTQYFGPGTRLTVL.

The rearrangement joins TRBV24-1 to TRBJ1-1; D perhaps matches TRBD1 (6 bases). The CDR3 runs 17 residues. CDR1 and CDR2 (germline): KGHDR, SFDVKD. Deletions cut 6 bases from V and 0 bases from J, with 19 bases between. This chain's CDR3 is CATSLPDRINLNTEAFF. In DNA form, the CDR3 reads TGTGCCACCAGTCTCCCGGACAGAATAAACCTGAACACTGAAGCTTTCTTT.

This sequence joins TRBV7-2 and TRBJ1-3; TRBD1 might be the D (5 bases). V was cut by 5 bases and J by 4 bases, with 18 bases left in between. Germline CDR1 is SGHTA and CDR2 is FQGNSA. The CDR3 contains 16 residues. CDR3 in amino acids: CASSQWRAGTGNTIYF. The CDR3 coding sequence is TGTGCCAGCAGCCAATGGCGGGCAGGGACCGGAAACACCATATATTTT.

The gene calls are TRBV6-1 and TRBJ1-1; D unclear. The V gene's germline CDR1 is MNHNS and CDR2 SASEGT. V dropped 1 base and J dropped 4 bases, with 7 bases sitting between them. This CDR3 spans 13 amino acids. The CDR3, as DNA: TGTGCCAGCAGTGAAGTAGAGTTCACTGAAGCTTTCTTT. Amino acids: CASSEVEFTEAFF.

The chain employs TRBV11-2 and TRBJ2-1, with 9 bases that match TRBD1. This CDR3 is built from 15 residues. Per germline, CDR1 SGHAT and CDR2 FQNNGV. V lost 4 bases to trimming and J lost 8 bases; unmatched junction nucleotides: 9. The CDR3 region is CASSYPGQGPHEQFF. CDR3 nucleotides: TGTGCCAGCAGCTATCCGGGACAGGGCCCCCATGAGCAGTTCTTC.

The chain has TRBV4-1 and TRBJ1-3, with 7 bases aligning to TRBD1. Germline V gives CDR1 MGHRA, CDR2 YSYEKL. The CDR3 totals 17 residues. J gave up 0 bases and V 5 bases, and 10 bases lay outside the gene matches. DNA of the CDR3: TGCGCCAGCAGCAGCCGTTCGGGACAGTCCTCTGGAAACACCATATATTTT. This gives the protein CASSSRSGQSSGNTIYF.

The rearrangement links TRBV12-5 to TRBJ2-2; tentative D call: TRBD2 (6 bases). The CDR3 extends over 14 amino acids. V shed 7 bases and J shed 4 bases, with 13 bases lying between them. Germline V gives CDR1 LGHNT, CDR2 FRNRAP. The CDR3 DNA is TGTGCTAGTGCCCCGTGGGACTCCACCGGGGAGCTGTTTTTT. Residues: CASAPWDSTGELFF.

This CDR3 reads CAGVGQGYNEQFF. The CDR3 DNA reads TGTGCCGGCGTCGGACAGGGGTACAATGAGCAGTTCTTC. This chain uses TRBV2 with TRBJ2-1; 9 bases fit TRBD1. Losses at the gene ends were 11 bases for V and 4 bases for J; bases not matched to a gene: 6. Germline V gene lookup returns CDR1 SNHLY and CDR2 FYNNEI. The CDR3 is made up of 13 amino acids.

The V gene is TRBV15, the J gene TRBJ1-4, with D unclear. This CDR3 has 13 amino acids. CDR1 and CDR2 from the germline V gene are LNHNV and YYDKDF (reference sequence). The V end was cut by 7 bases, the J end by 2 bases, with 8 bases between. The CDR3 DNA reads TGTGCCACCAAGGACGGGACTAATGAAAAACTGTTTTTT. Amino acids: CATKDGTNEKLFF.

The DNA for the CDR3 is TGTGCCAGCAGTTTATCGACAGGTTATGGCTACACCTTC. It specifies CASSLSTGYGYTF. The chain links TRBV27 to TRBJ1-2; TRBD1 is a possible D gene (6 bases). V lost 0 bases and J 5 bases, leaving 7 bases between the germline ends. Germline assignment: CDR1 MNHEY and CDR2 SMNVEV (reference sequence). This CDR3 comprises 13 residues.

This clone has more than one count but fewer than ten. The CDR3 reads CASSQERRTEAFF. As DNA, the CDR3 is TGTGCCAGCAGCCAAGAAAGGAGAACTGAAGCTTTCTTT. The gene calls are TRBV14 and TRBJ1-1; D ambiguous. CDR3 size: 13 residues. The germline V gene encodes CDR1 SGHDN and CDR2 FVKESK. Trimming removed 0 bases from V and 5 bases from J, with 7 bases in between.

The chain employs TRBV4-1 and TRBJ1-5; no clear D gene. The length of the CDR3 is 16 residues. CDR1 and CDR2 (germline): MGHRA, YSYEKL. Trimming pared 1 base from V and 1 base from J, leaving 11 bases between. The CDR3 is CASSQVPGGSNQPQHF. The CDR3 nucleotides are TGCGCCAGCAGCCAAGTCCCCGGAGGAAGCAATCAGCCCCAGCATTTT.

This chain connects TRBV4-2 to TRBJ1-2; unclear D gene. Trimming took 0 bases from V and 3 from J, leaving 11 bases between them. Germline lookup yields CDR1 LGHNA and CDR2 YNFKEQ. The CDR3 is 15 amino acids. The CDR3 loop is CASSQDAQTYYGYTF. The DNA for the CDR3 is TGTGCCAGCAGCCAAGATGCGCAGACATACTATGGCTACACCTTC.

The chain has TRBV6-1 and TRBJ1-6; TRBD1 aligns across 7 bases. Germline CDR1 MNHNS, CDR2 SASEGT. The ends lost 3 bases at V and 7 bases at J; junction bases unmatched: 6. The CDR3 is 15 residues long. CDR3 nucleotides: TGTGCCAGCAGTGAGCAAACGGGACAGAATTCACCCCTCCACTTT. It specifies CASSEQTGQNSPLHF.